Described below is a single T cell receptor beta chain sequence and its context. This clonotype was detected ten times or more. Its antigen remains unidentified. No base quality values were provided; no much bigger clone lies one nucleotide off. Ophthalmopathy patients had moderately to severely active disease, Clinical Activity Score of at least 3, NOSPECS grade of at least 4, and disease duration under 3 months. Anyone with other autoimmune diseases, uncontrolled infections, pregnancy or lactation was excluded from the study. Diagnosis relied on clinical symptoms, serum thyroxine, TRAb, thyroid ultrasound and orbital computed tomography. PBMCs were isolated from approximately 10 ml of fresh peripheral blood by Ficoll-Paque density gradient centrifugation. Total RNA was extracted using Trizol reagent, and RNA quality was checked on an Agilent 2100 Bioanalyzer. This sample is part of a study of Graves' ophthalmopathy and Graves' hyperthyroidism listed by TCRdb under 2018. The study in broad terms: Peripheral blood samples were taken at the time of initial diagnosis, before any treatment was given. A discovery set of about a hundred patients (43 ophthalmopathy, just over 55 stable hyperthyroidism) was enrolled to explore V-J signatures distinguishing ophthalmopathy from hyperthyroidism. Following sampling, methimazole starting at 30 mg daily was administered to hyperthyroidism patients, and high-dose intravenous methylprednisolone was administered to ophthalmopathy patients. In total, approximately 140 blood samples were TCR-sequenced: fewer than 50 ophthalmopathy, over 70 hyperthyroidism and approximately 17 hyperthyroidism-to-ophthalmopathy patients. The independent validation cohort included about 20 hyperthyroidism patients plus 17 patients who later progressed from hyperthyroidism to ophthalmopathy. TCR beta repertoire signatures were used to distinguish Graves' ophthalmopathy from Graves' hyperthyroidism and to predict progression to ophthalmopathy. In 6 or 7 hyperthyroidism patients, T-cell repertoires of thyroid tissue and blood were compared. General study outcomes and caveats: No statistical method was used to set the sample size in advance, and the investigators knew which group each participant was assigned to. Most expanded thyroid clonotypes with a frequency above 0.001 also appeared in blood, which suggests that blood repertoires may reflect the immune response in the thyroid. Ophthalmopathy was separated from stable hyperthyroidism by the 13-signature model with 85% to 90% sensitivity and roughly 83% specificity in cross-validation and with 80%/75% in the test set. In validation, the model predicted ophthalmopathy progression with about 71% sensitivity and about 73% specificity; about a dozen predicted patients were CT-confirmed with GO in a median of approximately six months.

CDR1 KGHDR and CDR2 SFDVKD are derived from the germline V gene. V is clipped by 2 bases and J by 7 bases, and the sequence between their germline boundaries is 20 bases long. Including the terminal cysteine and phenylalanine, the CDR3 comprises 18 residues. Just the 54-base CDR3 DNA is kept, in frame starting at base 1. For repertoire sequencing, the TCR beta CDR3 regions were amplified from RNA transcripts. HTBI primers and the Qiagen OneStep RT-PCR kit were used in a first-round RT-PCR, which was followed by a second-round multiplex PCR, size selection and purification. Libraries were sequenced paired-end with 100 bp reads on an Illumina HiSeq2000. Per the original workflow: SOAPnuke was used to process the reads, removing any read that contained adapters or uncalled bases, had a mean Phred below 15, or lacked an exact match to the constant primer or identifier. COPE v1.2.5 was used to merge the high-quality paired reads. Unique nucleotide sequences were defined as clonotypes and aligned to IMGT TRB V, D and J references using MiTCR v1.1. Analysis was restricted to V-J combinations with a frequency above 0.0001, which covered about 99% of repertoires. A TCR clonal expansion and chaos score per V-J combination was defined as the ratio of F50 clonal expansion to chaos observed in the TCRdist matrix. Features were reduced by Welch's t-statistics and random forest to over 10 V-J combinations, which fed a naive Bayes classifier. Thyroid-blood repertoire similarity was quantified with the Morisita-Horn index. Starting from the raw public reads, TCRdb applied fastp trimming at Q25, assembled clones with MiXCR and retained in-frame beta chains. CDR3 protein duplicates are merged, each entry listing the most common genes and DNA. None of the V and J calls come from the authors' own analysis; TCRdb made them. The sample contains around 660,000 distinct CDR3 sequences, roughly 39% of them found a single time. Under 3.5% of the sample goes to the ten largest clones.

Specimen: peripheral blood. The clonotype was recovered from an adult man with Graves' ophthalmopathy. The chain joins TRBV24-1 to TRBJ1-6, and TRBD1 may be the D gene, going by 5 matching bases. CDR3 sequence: CATSDYSWGDGRNSPLHF. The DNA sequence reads TGTGCCACCAGTGATTATTCGTGGGGGGACGGACGGAATTCACCCCTCCACTTT.